The TCR beta chain under discussion was sequenced for a study of blood T cell repertoires in COVID-19. The CDR3 has 13 residues. CDR1 is SEHNR, CDR2 FQNEAQ, per germline (reference sequence). V lost 1 base and J 6 bases, leaving 10 bases between the germline ends. The table came from immunoSEQ multiplex PCR; TCRdb's copy has only in-frame clones and leaves some out. The sample carries about 110,000 clones, 70% to 90% recorded once. The TCR comes from a woman aged 45-59 years with active or convalescent COVID-19. Sequenced input: peripheral blood. The chain uses TRBV7-9 and TRBJ2-7; unclear D gene. The CDR3, as DNA: TGTGCCAGCAGCTTAGACACGCCCACCGAGCAGTACTTC. Its translation: CASSLDTPTEQYF.